Ten or more counts support the clone carrying this T cell receptor (beta chain). TCRdb reprocessed the PCR reads via MiXCR. Of about 42,000 clones listed, 9.5% to 13% are singletons. V shed 6 bases and J 4 bases; nucleotides not matched to a gene: 14. The CDR3 has 16 amino acids. Per germline, CDR1 SGHVS and CDR2 FNYEAQ. The data originate from a study of metastatic and nonmetastatic thyroid tumors. Every patient was untreated before thyroid surgery. The rearrangement joins TRBV7-6 to TRBJ1-2, with 7 bases identical to TRBD1. What was sequenced was blood. The TCR comes from a male donor with papillary thyroid cancer or a benign thyroid nodule (not recorded which). Some clones in this sample may be carry-over from other donors' samples. For the CDR3, the DNA is TGTGCCAGCAGTCCGACCTCAGGGGGATTCGTCTATGGCTACACCTTC. It codes for CASSPTSGGFVYGYTF.